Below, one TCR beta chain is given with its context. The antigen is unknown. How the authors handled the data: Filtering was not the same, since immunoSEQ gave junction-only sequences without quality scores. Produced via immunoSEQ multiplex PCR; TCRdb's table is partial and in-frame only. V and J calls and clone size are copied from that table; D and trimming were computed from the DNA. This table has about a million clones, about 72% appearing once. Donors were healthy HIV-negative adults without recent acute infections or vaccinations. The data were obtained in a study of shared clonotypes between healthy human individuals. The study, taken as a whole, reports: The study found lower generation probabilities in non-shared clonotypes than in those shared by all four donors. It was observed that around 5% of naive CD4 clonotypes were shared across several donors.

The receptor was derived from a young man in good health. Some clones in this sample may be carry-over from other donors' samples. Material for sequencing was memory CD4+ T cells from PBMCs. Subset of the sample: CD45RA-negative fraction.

The CDR3 region is CASSFNREIGNYGYTF. The DNA for the CDR3 is TGTGCCAGCAGCTTCAACAGGGAGATTGGGAACTATGGCTACACCTTC. The chain recombines TRBV11-3 with TRBJ1-2, with a weak D call TRBD1 (6 bases). CDR1 is SGHNT, CDR2 YENEEA, per germline. The V end was cut by 3 bases, the J end by 2 bases, with 16 bases between. The CDR3 is 16 amino acids.